The 15 T cell receptor beta chains below come from one sample, sequenced in a study of regulatory T cells in long-lasting Graves disease. Building the TCR beta libraries relied on iRepertoire HTBI primers, and CDR3 regions underwent Arm-PCR. Using its own MiXCR run on the multiplex PCR reads, TCRdb lists one record per CDR3 protein. The sample has around 460,000 distinct CDR3 sequences, approximately 23% seen once. Time point meaning: persistent/refractory GD, antithyroid drugs over 5 years with positive TRAb. Extracted RNA from PBMCs served as the source of the TCR library. The source material was peripheral blood mononuclear cells (PBMCs), sampled when the disease was refractory, from a patient treated with antithyroid drugs. These receptors were obtained from a female donor with Graves disease.

This clonotype has a single count. V is TRBV7-2 and J is TRBJ2-7, with no clear D. Trimming removed 2 bases at V and 2 bases at J, with 10 bases between. CDR1 and CDR2 from the germline V gene are SGHTA and FQGNSA. The CDR3 is made up of 14 amino acids. The CDR3 protein is CASSLRALTYEQYF. DNA for the CDR3: TGTGCCAGCAGCTTACGGGCACTCACCTACGAGCAGTACTTC.

For the CDR3, the DNA is TGCGCCAGCGCCTCCCTGGGGGGACCCTACGAGCAGTACTTC. Translating it yields CASASLGGPYEQYF. The rearrangement uses TRBV5-1 and TRBJ2-7; the D gene is possibly TRBD2 (6 bases). V was pared by 7 bases and J by 2 bases, with 16 bases between. The CDR3 is 14 amino acids. Germline-derived CDR1 and CDR2 are SGHRS and YFSETQ.

This clonotype occurred many times. V gene TRBV6-5 combines with J gene TRBJ1-1; D is unresolved. Germline V gene sequence: CDR1 MNHEY, CDR2 SVGAGI. V lost 2 bases to trimming and J lost 1 base, with 11 bases between them. This CDR3 spans 15 amino acids. CDR3 sequence (DNA): TGTGCCAGCAGTTACGATCCCCAGGCGAACACTGAAGCTTTCTTT. The encoded protein is CASSYDPQANTEAFF.

This clonotype was counted ten times or more. V gene TRBV28 combines with J gene TRBJ2-2; no clear D gene. V was clipped by 4 bases and J by 3 bases, with 15 bases between them. The CDR3 runs to 16 residues. Germline V CDR1 and CDR2: MDHEN, SYDVKM. CDR3 nucleotides: TGTGCCAGCAGTTCACCGGACGGTGGCTACACCGGGGAGCTGTTTTTT. It translates to CASSSPDGGYTGELFF.

In its sample, this clonotype was seen many times. The CDR3 reads CASSLPGTGMGEQYF. CDR3 sequence (DNA): TGTGCCAGCAGTTTACCCGGGACAGGGATGGGCGAGCAGTACTTC. This chain uses TRBV28 with TRBJ2-7, with TRBD1 matching over 9 bases. Germline trimming cut 2 bases from V and 6 bases from J; bases unmatched to any gene: 8. The CDR3 is 15 residues long. The germline V gene has CDR1 MDHEN and CDR2 SYDVKM.

This clonotype was seen only a few times. This chain joins TRBV19 and TRBJ1-5; D might be TRBD1 (6 bases). Germline V gene sequence: CDR1 LNHDA, CDR2 SQIVND (reference sequence). Trimming cost V 4 bases and J 5 bases, with 12 bases left between them. The CDR3 sequence is 14 residues long. CDR3 protein: CASSTQGGDQPQHF. The CDR3 coding sequence is TGTGCCAGTAGTACACAGGGAGGGGATCAGCCCCAGCATTTT.

Worth noting for this clonotype: One end of the junction does not line up with germline, which may come from a read error. V usage is TRBV2 and J usage is TRBJ1-1; the D gene is possibly TRBD1 (5 bases). The germline V gene encodes CDR1 SNHLY and CDR2 FYNNEI. The CDR3 length is 15 residues. CDR3: CASSVSGGKDTEAFF. The CDR3 DNA reads as TGCGCCAGCAGTGTGTCCGGGGGGAAGGACACTGAAGCTTTCTTT.

Points on this clonotype: This may arise from a read error, as a much more abundant clone is one base away. This rearrangement joins TRBV28 to TRBJ1-4; D not resolved. Germline V gene lookup returns CDR1 MDHEN and CDR2 SYDVKM. This CDR3 is 13 amino acids long. The CDR3 region is CASSFNTNEKPFF. CDR3 coding DNA: TGTGCCAGCAGTTTTAACACTAATGAAAAACCGTTTTTT. Drawing the rest from reference TRBV28 and TRBJ1-4, the complete variable domain is DVKVTQSSRYLVKRTGEKVFLECVQDMDHENMFWYRQDPGLGLRLIYFSYDVKMKEKGDIPEGYSVSREKKERFSLILESASTNQTSMYLCASSFNTNEKPFFGSGTQLSVL.

The rearrangement joins TRBV4-1 to TRBJ2-7; D unresolved. This CDR3 spans 13 amino acids. Trimming took off 1 base at V and 5 bases at J, with 9 bases between the two ends. The V gene's germline CDR1 is MGHRA and CDR2 YSYEKL. The DNA for the CDR3 is TGCGCCAGCAGCCAAGTCGATCAGGACGAGCAGTACTTC. Amino acids: CASSQVDQDEQYF.

This clonotype was picked up a small number of times. This chain links TRBV24-1 with TRBJ1-1, with unresolved D. The V and J ends lost 7 bases and 7 bases respectively, with 15 bases between them. The CDR3 totals 13 residues. Germline-derived CDR1 and CDR2 are KGHDR and SFDVKD. The CDR3 protein is CATRPSDRGEAFF. CDR3 sequence (DNA): TGTGCCACCAGGCCCTCAGACCGAGGTGAAGCTTTCTTT.

V gene TRBV30 combines with J gene TRBJ2-7; D is possibly TRBD1 (6 bases). This CDR3 is built from 12 residues. The V and J ends lost 8 bases and 2 bases respectively, with 13 bases between them. CDR1 and CDR2 (germline): GTSNPN, SVGIG (reference sequence). CDR3 DNA: TGTGCCGCCAGACAGGAGACCTACGAGCAGTACTTC. Translation gives CAARQETYEQYF.

This clonotype has a handful of counts. This may be a read error: a much more frequent sequence differs by one nucleotide. V usage is TRBV11-2 and J usage is TRBJ1-5, with D perhaps TRBD1 (5 bases). This CDR3 has 14 amino acids. Germline CDR1 is SGHAT and CDR2 is FQNNGV. The CDR3 DNA sequence: TGTGCCAGCAGCGAGGGACCGGCCAATCGGCCCCAGCATTTT. Translated, it gives CASSEGPANRPQHF.

The chain is built from TRBV29-1 and TRBJ1-2; 10 bases line up with TRBD1. This CDR3 comprises 14 residues. The germline V gene encodes CDR1 SQVTM and CDR2 ANQGSEA. V dropped 4 bases and J dropped 4; count of bases not matched to a gene: 6. The CDR3 nucleotides are TGCAGCGTTGTTGGGACAGGGGCCCCCTATGGCTACACCTTC. This translates into CSVVGTGAPYGYTF.

The J gene is TRBJ1-6, the V gene TRBV28; TRBD1 matches 7 bases. V shed 5 bases and J 3 bases; nucleotides not matched to a gene: 7. Germline CDR1 MDHEN, CDR2 SYDVKM. The CDR3 loop spans 16 amino acids. CDR3 in amino acids: CASSRTGTVYNSPLHF. The CDR3 DNA reads TGTGCCAGCAGTAGGACGGGGACAGTCTATAATTCACCCCTCCACTTT.

This clonotype was counted ten times or more. The rearrangement links TRBV6-5 to TRBJ2-5; 10 bases line up with TRBD2. V trimming: 2 bases; J trimming: 14 bases; junction bases outside the gene matches: 5. The CDR3 is 12 residues long. Germline V gene sequence: CDR1 MNHEY, CDR2 SVGAGI. CDR3 nucleotide sequence: TGTGCCAGCAGTTACGCCGGGACTAGCGCCTACTTC. Protein sequence: CASSYAGTSAYF.